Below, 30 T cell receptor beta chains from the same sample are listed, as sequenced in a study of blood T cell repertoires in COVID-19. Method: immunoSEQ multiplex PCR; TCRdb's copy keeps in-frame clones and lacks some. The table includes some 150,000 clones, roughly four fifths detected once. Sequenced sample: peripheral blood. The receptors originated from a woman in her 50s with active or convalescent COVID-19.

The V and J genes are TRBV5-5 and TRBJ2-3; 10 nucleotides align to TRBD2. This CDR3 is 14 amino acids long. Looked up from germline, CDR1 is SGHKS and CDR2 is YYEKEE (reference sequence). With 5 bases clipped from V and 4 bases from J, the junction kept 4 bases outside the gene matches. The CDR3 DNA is TGTGCCAGCAGACACAGCGGGAGGGCAGATACGCAGTATTTT. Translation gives CASRHSGRADTQYF.

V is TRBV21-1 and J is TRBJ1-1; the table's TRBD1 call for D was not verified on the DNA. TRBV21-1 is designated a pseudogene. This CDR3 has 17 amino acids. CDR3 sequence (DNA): TGTGCCAGCAGCACGGCAGACAGGGGGCGCATGAACACTGAAGCTTTCTTT. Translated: CASSTADRGRMNTEAFF.

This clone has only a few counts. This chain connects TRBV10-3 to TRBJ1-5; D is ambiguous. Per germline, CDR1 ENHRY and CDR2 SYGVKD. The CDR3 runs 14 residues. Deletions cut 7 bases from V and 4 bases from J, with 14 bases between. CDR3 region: CAIIRGSENQPQHF. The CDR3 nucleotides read TGTGCCATCATACGAGGCAGTGAGAATCAGCCCCAGCATTTT.

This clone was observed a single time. The CDR3 reads CASSFRGSPLHF. The CDR3 DNA is TGTGCCAGCAGTTTCCGGGGATCTCCCCTCCACTTT. The V gene is TRBV27, the J gene TRBJ1-6; no definite D call. The V end was cut by 3 bases, the J end by 13 bases, with 10 bases between. The CDR3 has 12 residues. CDR1 and CDR2 from the germline V gene are MNHEY and SMNVEV (reference sequence).

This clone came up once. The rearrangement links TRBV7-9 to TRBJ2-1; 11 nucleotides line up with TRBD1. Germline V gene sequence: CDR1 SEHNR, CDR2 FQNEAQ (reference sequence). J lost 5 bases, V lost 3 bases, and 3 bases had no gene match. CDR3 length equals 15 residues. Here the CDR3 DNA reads TGTGCCAGCAGCTTCCCGGGACAGGGGGACAATGAGCAGTTCTTC. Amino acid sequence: CASSFPGQGDNEQFF.

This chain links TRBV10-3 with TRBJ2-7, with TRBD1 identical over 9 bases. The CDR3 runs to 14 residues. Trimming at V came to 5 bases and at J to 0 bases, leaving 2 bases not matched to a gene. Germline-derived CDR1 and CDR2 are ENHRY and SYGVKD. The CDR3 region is CAISPGQGSYEQYF. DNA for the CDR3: TGTGCCATCAGTCCGGGACAGGGCTCCTACGAGCAGTACTTC.

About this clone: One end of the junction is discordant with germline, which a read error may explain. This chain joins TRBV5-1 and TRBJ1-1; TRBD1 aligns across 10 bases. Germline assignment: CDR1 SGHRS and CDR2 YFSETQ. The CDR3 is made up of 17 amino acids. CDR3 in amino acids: CASRLRGLGQGNAEAFF. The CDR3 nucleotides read TGCGCCAGCAGATTGAGGGGATTGGGACAGGGGAACGCTGAAGCTTTCTTT.

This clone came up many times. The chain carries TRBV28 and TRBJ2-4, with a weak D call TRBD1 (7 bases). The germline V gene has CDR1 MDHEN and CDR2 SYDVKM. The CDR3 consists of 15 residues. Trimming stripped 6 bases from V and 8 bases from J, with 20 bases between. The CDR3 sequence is CASSPGAGGSDIQYF. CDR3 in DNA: TGTGCCAGCAGCCCGGGTGCAGGGGGGTCGGACATTCAGTACTTC.

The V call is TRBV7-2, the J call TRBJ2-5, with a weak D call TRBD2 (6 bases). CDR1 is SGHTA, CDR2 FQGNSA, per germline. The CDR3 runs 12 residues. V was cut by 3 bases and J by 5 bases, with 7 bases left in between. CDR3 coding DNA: TGTGCCAGCAGCTTTGCGGGGGAGACCCAGTACTTC. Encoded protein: CASSFAGETQYF.

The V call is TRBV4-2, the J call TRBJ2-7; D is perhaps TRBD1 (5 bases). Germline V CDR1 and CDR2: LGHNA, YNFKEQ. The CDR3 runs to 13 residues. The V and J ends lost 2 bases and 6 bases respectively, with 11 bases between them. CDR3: CASSQRGRSEQYF. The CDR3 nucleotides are TGTGCCAGCAGCCAAAGGGGCAGGAGCGAGCAGTACTTC.

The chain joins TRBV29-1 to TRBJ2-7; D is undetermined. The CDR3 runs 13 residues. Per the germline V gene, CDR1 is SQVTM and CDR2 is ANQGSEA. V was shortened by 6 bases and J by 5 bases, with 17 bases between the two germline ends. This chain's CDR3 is CSVRGRSWDEQYF. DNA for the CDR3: TGCAGCGTCCGAGGAAGGTCTTGGGACGAGCAGTACTTC.

The CDR3 spells CASSLAGESDEQYF. The CDR3 DNA is TGTGCCAGCAGTCTAGCGGGAGAGTCGGACGAGCAGTACTTC. The chain is built from TRBV6-5 and TRBJ2-7, with 10 bases lining up with TRBD2. Germline V gene sequence: CDR1 MNHEY, CDR2 SVGAGI. Trimming took 5 bases from V and 5 from J; bases not matched to a gene: 6. This CDR3 has 14 residues.

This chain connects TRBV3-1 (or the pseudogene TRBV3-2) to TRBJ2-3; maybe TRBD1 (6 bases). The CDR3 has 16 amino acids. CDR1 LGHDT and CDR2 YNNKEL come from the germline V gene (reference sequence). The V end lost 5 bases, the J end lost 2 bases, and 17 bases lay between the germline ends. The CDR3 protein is CASSSWVMGATDTQYF. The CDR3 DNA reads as TGTGCCAGCAGCTCCTGGGTAATGGGGGCCACAGATACGCAGTATTTT.

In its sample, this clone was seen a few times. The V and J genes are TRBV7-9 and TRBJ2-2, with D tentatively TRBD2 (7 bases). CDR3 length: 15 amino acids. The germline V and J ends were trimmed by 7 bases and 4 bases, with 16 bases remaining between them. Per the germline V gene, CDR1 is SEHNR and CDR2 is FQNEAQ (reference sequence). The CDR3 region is CASTPRGPSTGELFF. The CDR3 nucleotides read TGTGCCAGCACCCCGCGGGGGCCAAGCACCGGGGAGCTGTTTTTT.

This chain's CDR3 is CASSRPVEKLFF. The CDR3 DNA reads as TGTGCCAGCAGCCGTCCCGTTGAAAAACTGTTTTTT. The chain couples TRBV11-2 to TRBJ1-4; D not resolved. Trimming stripped 5 bases from V and 7 bases from J, with 8 bases between. The germline V gene has CDR1 SGHAT and CDR2 FQNNGV. The CDR3 runs to 12 residues.

This chain's CDR3 is CASSPAYEQYF. The CDR3 DNA is TGTGCCAGCAGCCCTGCCTACGAGCAGTACTTC. The chain joins TRBV7-9 to TRBJ2-7; no definite D call. The ends were cut back, 5 bases at V and 2 bases at J, with 4 bases in the middle. Germline V gene lookup returns CDR1 SEHNR and CDR2 FQNEAQ (reference sequence). The CDR3 has 11 amino acids. Drawing the rest from reference TRBV7-9 and TRBJ2-7, the complete variable domain is DTGVSQNPRHKITKRGQNVTFRCDPISEHNRLYWYRQTLGQGPEFLTYFQNEAQLEKSRLLSDRFSAERPKGSFSTLEIQRTEQGDSAMYLCASSPAYEQYFGPGTRLTVT.

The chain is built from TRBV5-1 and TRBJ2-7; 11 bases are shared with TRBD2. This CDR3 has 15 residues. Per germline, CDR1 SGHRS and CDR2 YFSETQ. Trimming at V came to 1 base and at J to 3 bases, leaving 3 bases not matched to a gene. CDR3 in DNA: TGCGCCAGCAGCTTGAGTCTAGCGGGAGGCTACGAGCAGTACTTC. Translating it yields CASSLSLAGGYEQYF.

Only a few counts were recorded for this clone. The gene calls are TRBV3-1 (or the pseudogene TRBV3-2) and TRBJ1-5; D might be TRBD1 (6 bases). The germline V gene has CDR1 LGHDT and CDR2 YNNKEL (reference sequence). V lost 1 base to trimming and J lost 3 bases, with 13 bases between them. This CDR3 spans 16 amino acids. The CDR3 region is CASSQVSAGANQPQHF. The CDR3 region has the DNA TGTGCCAGCAGCCAAGTTTCGGCAGGGGCCAATCAGCCCCAGCATTTT.

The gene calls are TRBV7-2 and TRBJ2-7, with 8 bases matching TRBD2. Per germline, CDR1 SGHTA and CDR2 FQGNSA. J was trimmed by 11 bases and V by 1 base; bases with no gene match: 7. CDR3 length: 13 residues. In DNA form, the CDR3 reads TGTGCCAGCAGCTTAGATTTCCAGCGGGAGAAGTACTTC. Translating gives CASSLDFQREKYF.

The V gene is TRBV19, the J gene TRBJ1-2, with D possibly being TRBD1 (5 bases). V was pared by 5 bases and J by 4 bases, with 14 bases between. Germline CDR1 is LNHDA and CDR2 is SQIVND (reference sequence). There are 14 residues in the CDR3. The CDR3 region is CASSAPGDVYGYTF. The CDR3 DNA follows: TGTGCCAGTAGTGCGCCGGGGGATGTCTATGGCTACACCTTC. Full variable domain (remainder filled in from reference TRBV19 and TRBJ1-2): DGGITQSPKYLFRKEGQNVTLSCEQNLNHDAMYWYRQDPGQGLRLIYYSQIVNDFQKGDIAEGYSVSREKKESFPLTVTSAQKNPTAFYLCASSAPGDVYGYTFGSGTRLTVV.

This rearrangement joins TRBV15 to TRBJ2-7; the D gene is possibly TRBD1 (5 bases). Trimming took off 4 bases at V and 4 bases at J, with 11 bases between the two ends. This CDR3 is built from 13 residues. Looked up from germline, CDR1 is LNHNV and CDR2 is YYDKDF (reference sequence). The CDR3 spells CATSTGREYEQYF. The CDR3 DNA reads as TGTGCCACCAGCACTGGCAGGGAATACGAGCAGTACTTC.

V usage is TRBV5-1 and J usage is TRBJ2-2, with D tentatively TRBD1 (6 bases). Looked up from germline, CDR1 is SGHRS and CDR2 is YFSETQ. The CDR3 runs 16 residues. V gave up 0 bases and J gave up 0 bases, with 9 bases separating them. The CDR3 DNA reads TGCGCCAGCAGCTTGGAGGGGACAACGAACACCGGGGAGCTGTTTTTT. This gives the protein CASSLEGTTNTGELFF.

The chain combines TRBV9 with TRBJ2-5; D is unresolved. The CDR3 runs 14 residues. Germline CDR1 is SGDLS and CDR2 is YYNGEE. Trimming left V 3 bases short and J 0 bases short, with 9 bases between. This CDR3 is CASSAAAYQETQYF. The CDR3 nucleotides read TGTGCCAGCAGCGCCGCTGCGTACCAAGAGACCCAGTACTTC.

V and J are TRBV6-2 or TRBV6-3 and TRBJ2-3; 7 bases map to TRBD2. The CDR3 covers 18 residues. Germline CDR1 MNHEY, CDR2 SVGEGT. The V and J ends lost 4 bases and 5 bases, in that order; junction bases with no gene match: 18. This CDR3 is CASSSIRETSFAGDTQYF. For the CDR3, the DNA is TGTGCCAGCAGTTCCATCCGGGAGACTAGCTTCGCCGGAGATACGCAGTATTTT.

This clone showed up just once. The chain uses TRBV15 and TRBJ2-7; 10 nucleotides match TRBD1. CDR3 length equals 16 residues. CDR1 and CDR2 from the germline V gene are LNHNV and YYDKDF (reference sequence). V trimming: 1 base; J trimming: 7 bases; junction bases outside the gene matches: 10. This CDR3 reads CATSRGRQGASWEQYF. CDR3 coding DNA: TGTGCCACCAGCAGAGGTAGACAGGGGGCGAGCTGGGAGCAGTACTTC.

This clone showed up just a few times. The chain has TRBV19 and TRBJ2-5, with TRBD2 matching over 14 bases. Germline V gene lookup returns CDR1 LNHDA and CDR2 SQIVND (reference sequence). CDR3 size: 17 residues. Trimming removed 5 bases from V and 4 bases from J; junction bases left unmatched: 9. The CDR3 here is CASSRRAGTSGGETQYF. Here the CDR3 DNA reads TGTGCCAGTAGTCGAAGGGCAGGGACTAGCGGGGGAGAGACCCAGTACTTC.

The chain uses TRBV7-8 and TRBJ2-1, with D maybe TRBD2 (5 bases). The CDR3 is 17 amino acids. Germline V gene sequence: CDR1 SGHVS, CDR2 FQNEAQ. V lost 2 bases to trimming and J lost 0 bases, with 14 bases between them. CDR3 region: CASSLRLPVSSYNEQFF. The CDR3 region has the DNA TGTGCCAGCAGCTTAAGACTACCCGTGAGCTCCTACAATGAGCAGTTCTTC. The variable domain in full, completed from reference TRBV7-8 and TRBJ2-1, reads GAGVSQSPRYKVAKRGQDVALRCDPISGHVSLFWYQQALGQGPEFLTYFQNEAQLDKSGLPSDRFFAERPEGSVSTLKIQRTQQEDSAVYLCASSLRLPVSSYNEQFFGPGTRLTVL.

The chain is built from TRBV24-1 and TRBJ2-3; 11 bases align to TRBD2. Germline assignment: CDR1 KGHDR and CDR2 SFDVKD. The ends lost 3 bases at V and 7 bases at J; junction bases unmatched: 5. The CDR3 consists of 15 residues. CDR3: CATSDGLAGAYTQYF. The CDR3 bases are TGTGCCACCAGTGATGGACTAGCGGGCGCGTATACGCAGTATTTT.

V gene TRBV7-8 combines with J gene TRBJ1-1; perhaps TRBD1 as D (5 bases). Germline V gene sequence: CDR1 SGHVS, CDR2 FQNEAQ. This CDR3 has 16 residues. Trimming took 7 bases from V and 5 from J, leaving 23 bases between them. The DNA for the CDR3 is TGTGCCAGCACCATCCGGGGGAGTGGCCTGGGGACTGAAGCTTTCTTT. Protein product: CASTIRGSGLGTEAFF.

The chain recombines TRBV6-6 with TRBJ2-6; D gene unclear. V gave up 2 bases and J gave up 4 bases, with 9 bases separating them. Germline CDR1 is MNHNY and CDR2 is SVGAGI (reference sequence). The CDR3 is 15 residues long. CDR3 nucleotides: TGTGCCAGCAGTTACGGCGGCGCGGGGGCCAACGTCCTGACTTTC. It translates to CASSYGGAGANVLTF.